This T cell receptor (beta chain) derives from a study of PD-1 blockade in classical Hodgkin lymphoma. Measured with immunoSEQ multiplex PCR; TCRdb has only the in-frame clones, and not every one. The sample includes approximately 26,000 clones, over 75% of them seen just once. The study's findings and limits: TCR diversity at baseline was reported to be reduced in newly diagnosed patients relative to healthy donors. There was a significant rise in CD4+ TCR diversity by C4D1, with no such rise for CD8+. Newly diagnosed patients and complete responders had comparable diversity at baseline.

Points on this clone: What it binds is not known.

Specified time point: cycle 4 day 1 (C4D1), after about 6 weeks of nivolumab. In every patient, relapse followed autologous stem cell transplantation, while exposure to brentuximab vedotin differed. Germline V CDR1 and CDR2: MNHEY, SVGAGI. This CDR3 has 13 amino acids. The V gene lost 2 bases and the J gene lost 14 bases, with 17 bases spanning the gap. The TCR sequence derives from a human donor with classical Hodgkin lymphoma. This chain uses TRBV6-5 with TRBJ2-3, with D possibly matching TRBD2 (6 bases). The sample consisted of peripheral blood mononuclear cells (PBMCs), taken before the fourth cycle of nivolumab. In nucleotides, the CDR3 is TGTGCCAGCAGTTACATTGGGGCGGGATGGAGGTATTTT. Translating gives CASSYIGAGWRYF.